Each of the 13 T cell receptor beta chains below was sequenced from the same sample in a study of T cells in Graves' hyperthyroidism and ophthalmopathy. Amplified TCR beta CDR3 regions derived from RNA transcripts. The TCR CDR3 was amplified in a first-round RT-PCR using the HTBI primer set. TCRdb reanalysed the multiplex PCR reads using MiXCR and keeps one entry per CDR3 protein. The sample lists 560,000 or so distinct CDR3 sequences, nearly 20% occurring once. What was sequenced was blood. These receptor sequences come from a man between 40 and 49 years old with Graves' ophthalmopathy.

This clonotype was counted many times. The chain uses TRBV2 and TRBJ2-5; 11 bases are a match to TRBD2. Trimming at V came to 4 bases and at J to 2 bases, leaving 0 bases not matched to a gene. The CDR3 is made up of 14 amino acids. Germline CDR1 and CDR2: SNHLY and FYNNEI. The DNA for the CDR3 is TGTGCCAGCAGTGGACTAGCGGGACAAGAGACCCAGTACTTC. It encodes CASSGLAGQETQYF.

This clonotype was picked up a small number of times. The genes are TRBV12-3 or TRBV12-4 and TRBJ2-3; D remains ambiguous. This CDR3 contains 13 residues. V gave up 4 bases and J gave up 5 bases, with 10 bases separating them. In DNA, the CDR3 is TGTGCCAGCAGTTCCCCCCCTCAAGATACGCAGTATTTT. It encodes CASSSPPQDTQYF.

This clonotype was detected many times. The CDR3 loop reads CASSSQGAKETQYF. CDR3 coding DNA: TGTGCCAGCAGCTCCCAGGGTGCCAAAGAGACCCAGTACTTC. The V call is TRBV11-2, the J call TRBJ2-5, with D possibly TRBD1 on 5 matching bases. The CDR3 contains 14 residues. Germline-derived CDR1 and CDR2 are SGHAT and FQNNGV. V lost 4 bases to trimming and J lost 3 bases, with 12 bases between them.

This clonotype came up a few times. V and J are TRBV7-2 and TRBJ2-3; the D call may be TRBD1 or TRBD2 (5 bases each). V dropped 6 bases and J dropped 5 bases, with 12 bases sitting between them. CDR3 length: 13 amino acids. The germline V gene has CDR1 SGHTA and CDR2 FQGNSA. CDR3 coding DNA: TGTGCCAGCAGTAGCCGGGGCGTAGATACGCAGTATTTT. Protein product: CASSSRGVDTQYF.

This clonotype has a handful of counts. V and J are TRBV4-3 and TRBJ1-3; maybe TRBD1 (5 bases). CDR3 size: 17 residues. The V end was cut by 0 bases, the J end by 3 bases, with 15 bases between. The germline V gene encodes CDR1 LGHNA and CDR2 YSLEER. CDR3 nucleotides: TGCGCCAGCAGCCAAGAAGGGGTGGCGGGGCTTGGAAACACCATATATTTT. As protein: CASSQEGVAGLGNTIYF.

This clonotype was seen many times. V and J are TRBV7-2 and TRBJ2-2, with TRBD1 matching over 10 bases. Germline CDR1 reads SGHTA; CDR2 reads FQGNSA. The junction had 5 bases not matched to a gene; V was cut back by 5 bases and J by 5 bases. The CDR3 length is 15 residues. The CDR3, as DNA: TGTGCCAGCAGCCCTCGGACAGGGGGTACCGGGGAGCTGTTTTTT. It encodes CASSPRTGGTGELFF.

This clonotype turned up a few times. The chain combines TRBV5-5 with TRBJ2-7; D unresolved. V lost 2 bases, J lost 1 base, and 10 bases lay in between. The CDR3 contains 14 residues. Germline V gene lookup returns CDR1 SGHKS and CDR2 YYEKEE (reference sequence). The CDR3 coding sequence is TGTGCCAGCAGCTTTACCGTCCCATCCTACGAGCAGTACTTC. It codes for CASSFTVPSYEQYF.

The table lists this clonotype with many counts. The chain links TRBV27 to TRBJ2-5; 9 bases fit TRBD1. Germline loops: CDR1 MNHEY, CDR2 SMNVEV (reference sequence). This CDR3 has 15 residues. Trimming cost V 4 bases and J 1 base; bases outside gene matches: 4. CDR3 sequence: CASSSGQGGQETQYF. CDR3 nucleotides: TGTGCCAGCAGTTCGGGACAGGGTGGCCAAGAGACCCAGTACTTC.

The sample holds many counts of this clonotype. V and J are TRBV28 and TRBJ2-2; no reliable D call. Germline loops: CDR1 MDHEN, CDR2 SYDVKM. The CDR3 is 14 residues long. Deletions cut 4 bases from V and 1 base from J, with 7 bases between. CDR3 region: CASSSGVNTGELFF. The CDR3 DNA reads as TGTGCCAGCAGTTCAGGAGTGAACACCGGGGAGCTGTTTTTT.

In nucleotides, the CDR3 is TGTGCCAGCAGTACAGGACAGCGGGGTCAGCCCCAGCATTTT. Translated, it gives CASSTGQRGQPQHF. The chain links TRBV6-1 to TRBJ1-5, with D perhaps TRBD1 (6 bases). The length of the CDR3 is 14 residues. V was pared by 5 bases and J by 6 bases, with 14 bases between. Germline values: CDR1 MNHNS, CDR2 SASEGT.

In DNA form, the CDR3 reads TGCGCCAGCAGCTTGGAACGCAGGAGGGACGGGCAGTACTTC. Translated, it gives CASSLERRRDGQYF. The chain joins TRBV5-1 to TRBJ2-7; D possibly corresponds to TRBD2 (6 bases). The germline V gene has CDR1 SGHRS and CDR2 YFSETQ. Trimming pared 0 bases from V and 9 bases from J, leaving 16 bases between. The CDR3 spans 14 residues.

This clonotype was recorded a few times. The genes are TRBV27 and TRBJ1-1, with 7 bases that match TRBD1. V gave up 7 bases and J gave up 0 bases; unmatched junction bases: 5. The CDR3 has 14 amino acids. Germline V gives CDR1 MNHEY, CDR2 SMNVEV (reference sequence). CDR3 sequence: CASTRQGMNTEAFF. The CDR3 region has the DNA TGTGCCAGCACACGACAGGGAATGAACACTGAAGCTTTCTTT.

This clonotype has a count of ten or more. V and J are TRBV30 and TRBJ1-5; the D gene is possibly TRBD1 (6 bases). This CDR3 is built from 16 residues. The V gene lost 0 bases and the J gene lost 2 bases, with 14 bases spanning the gap. The germline V gene has CDR1 GTSNPN and CDR2 SVGIG (reference sequence). The CDR3 nucleotides are TGTGCCTGGAGTGTAGGGACATCGTATGGCAATCAGCCCCAGCATTTT. Translated, it gives CAWSVGTSYGNQPQHF.